This T cell receptor (beta chain) was profiled in a study of cytomegalovirus exposure and HLA in healthy donors. Study results and caveats: The listing of roughly 160 TCR beta chains classed them as cytomegalovirus-associated. A later analysis found TCR association rates differed by HLA locus, highest for DRB1 and lowest for HLA-C. CMV serostatus alone was available as immune exposure information.

Comments on this clone: What it recognizes is unknown.

CDR3 length: 13 residues. Trimming took off 6 bases at V and 4 bases at J, with 12 bases between the two ends. CDR1 is WNHNN and CDR2 is SYGVQD in the germline V gene (reference sequence). The PCR contained 60 Vbeta and 13 Jbeta primers. Using immunoSEQ multiplex PCR, the repertoire was profiled, and TCRdb retains in-frame clones only, with some absent. Altogether about 120,000 clones are present, around four fifths being singletons, with the ten largest covering approximately 28%. This chain uses TRBV10-1 with TRBJ1-1; weak D call: TRBD1 (6 bases). Input material: PBMCs. This TCR was sampled from a man in his 60s in good health and CMV-seropositive. This CDR3 reads CASRQGRFTEAFF. As DNA, the CDR3 is TGCGCCAGCAGACAGGGACGGTTCACTGAAGCTTTCTTT.